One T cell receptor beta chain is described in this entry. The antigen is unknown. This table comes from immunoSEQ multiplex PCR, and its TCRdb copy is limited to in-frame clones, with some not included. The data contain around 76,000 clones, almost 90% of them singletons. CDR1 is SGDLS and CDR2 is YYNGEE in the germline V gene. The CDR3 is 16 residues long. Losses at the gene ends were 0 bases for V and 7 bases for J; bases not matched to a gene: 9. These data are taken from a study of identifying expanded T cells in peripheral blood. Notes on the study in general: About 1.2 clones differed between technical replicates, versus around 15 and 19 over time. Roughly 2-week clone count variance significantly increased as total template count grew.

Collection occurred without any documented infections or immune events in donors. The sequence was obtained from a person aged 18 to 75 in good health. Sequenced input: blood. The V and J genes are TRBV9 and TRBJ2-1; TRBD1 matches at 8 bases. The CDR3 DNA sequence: TGTGCCAGCAGCGTAGAGGGCCAGGGGGCGTTGAATGAGCAGTTCTTC. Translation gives CASSVEGQGALNEQFF.